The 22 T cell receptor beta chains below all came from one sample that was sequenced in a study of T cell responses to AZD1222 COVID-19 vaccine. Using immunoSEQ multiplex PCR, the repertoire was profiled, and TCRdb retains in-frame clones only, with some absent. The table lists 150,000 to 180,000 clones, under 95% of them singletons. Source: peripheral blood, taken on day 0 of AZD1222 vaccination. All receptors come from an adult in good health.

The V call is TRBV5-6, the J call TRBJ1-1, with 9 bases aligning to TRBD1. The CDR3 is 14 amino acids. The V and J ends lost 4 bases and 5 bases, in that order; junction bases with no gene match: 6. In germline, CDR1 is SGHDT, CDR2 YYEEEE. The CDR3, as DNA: TGTGCCAGCAGCCGGACAGGGGAGAGGACTGAAGCTTTCTTT. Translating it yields CASSRTGERTEAFF.

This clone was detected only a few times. This chain's CDR3 is CAIGQGNSPLHF. In DNA, the CDR3 is TGTGCCATCGGGCAGGGTAATTCACCCCTCCACTTT. The chain employs TRBV10-3 and TRBJ1-6, with D perhaps matching TRBD1 (5 bases). V was trimmed by 8 bases and J by 6 bases, leaving 8 bases between them. The CDR3 length is 12 residues. Per germline, CDR1 ENHRY and CDR2 SYGVKD.

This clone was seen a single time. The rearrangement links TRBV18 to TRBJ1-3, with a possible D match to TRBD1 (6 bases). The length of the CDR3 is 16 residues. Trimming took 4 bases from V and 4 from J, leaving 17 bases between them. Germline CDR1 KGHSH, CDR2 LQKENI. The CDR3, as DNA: TGTGCCAGCTCACGGACTCTTACAGGGTCCGGAAACACCATATATTTT. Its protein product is CASSRTLTGSGNTIYF.

CDR3 sequence reads: CASSVVGQGKIYGYTF. The CDR3 DNA sequence: TGTGCCAGCAGCGTAGTCGGGCAGGGGAAGATCTATGGCTACACCTTC. The chain employs TRBV9 and TRBJ1-2, with D perhaps matching TRBD1 (6 bases). Deletions cut 0 bases from V and 4 bases from J, with 16 bases between. The CDR3 length is 16 residues. Germline V gene sequence: CDR1 SGDLS, CDR2 YYNGEE.

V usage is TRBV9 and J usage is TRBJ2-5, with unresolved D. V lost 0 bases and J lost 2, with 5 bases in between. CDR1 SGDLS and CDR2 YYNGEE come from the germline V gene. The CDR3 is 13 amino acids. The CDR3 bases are TGTGCCAGCAGCGTAGCCCAACAAGAGACCCAGTACTTC. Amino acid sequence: CASSVAQQETQYF.

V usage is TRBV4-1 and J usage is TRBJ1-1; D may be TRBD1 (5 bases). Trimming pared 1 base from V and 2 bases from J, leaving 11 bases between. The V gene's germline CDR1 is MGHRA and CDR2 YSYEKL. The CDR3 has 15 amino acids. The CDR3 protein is CASSQAPGTNTEAFF. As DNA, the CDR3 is TGCGCCAGCAGCCAAGCCCCAGGGACCAACACTGAAGCTTTCTTT.

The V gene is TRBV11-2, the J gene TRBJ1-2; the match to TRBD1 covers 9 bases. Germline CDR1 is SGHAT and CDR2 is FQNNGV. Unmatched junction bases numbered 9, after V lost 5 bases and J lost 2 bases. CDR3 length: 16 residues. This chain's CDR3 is CASSPRTGEGNYGYTF. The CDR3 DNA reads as TGTGCCAGCAGCCCACGGACAGGGGAGGGCAACTATGGCTACACCTTC.

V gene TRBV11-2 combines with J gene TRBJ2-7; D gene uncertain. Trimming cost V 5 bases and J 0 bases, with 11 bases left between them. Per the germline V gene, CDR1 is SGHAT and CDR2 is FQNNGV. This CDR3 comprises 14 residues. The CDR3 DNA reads TGTGCCAGCAGCCTTTTACCGATCTCCTACGAGCAGTACTTC. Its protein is CASSLLPISYEQYF.

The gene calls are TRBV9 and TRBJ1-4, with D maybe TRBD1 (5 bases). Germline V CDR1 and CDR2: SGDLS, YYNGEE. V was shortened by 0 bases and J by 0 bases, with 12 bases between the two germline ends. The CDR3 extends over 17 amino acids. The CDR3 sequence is CASSVGGTAATNEKLFF. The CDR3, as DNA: TGTGCCAGCAGCGTAGGGGGGACGGCAGCAACTAATGAAAAACTGTTTTTT.

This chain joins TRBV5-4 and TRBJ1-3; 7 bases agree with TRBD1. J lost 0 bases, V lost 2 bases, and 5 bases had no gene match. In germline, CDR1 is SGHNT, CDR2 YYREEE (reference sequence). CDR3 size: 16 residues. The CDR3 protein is CASSFATGDSGNTIYF. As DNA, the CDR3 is TGTGCCAGCAGCTTTGCAACAGGGGACTCTGGAAACACCATATATTTT.

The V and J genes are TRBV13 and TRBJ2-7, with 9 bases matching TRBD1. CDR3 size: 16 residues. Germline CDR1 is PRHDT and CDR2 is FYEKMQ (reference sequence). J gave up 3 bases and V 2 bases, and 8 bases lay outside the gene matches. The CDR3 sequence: CASSLRWGGQGYEQYF. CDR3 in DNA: TGTGCCAGCAGCTTAAGGTGGGGGGGACAGGGCTACGAGCAGTACTTC.

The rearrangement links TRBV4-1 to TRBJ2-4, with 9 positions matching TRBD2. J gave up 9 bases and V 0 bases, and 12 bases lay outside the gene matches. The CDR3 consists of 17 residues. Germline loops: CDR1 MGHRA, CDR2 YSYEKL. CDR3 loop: CASSQESGLAGRGIQYF. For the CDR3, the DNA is TGCGCCAGCAGCCAAGAGTCCGGGCTAGCGGGGAGGGGCATTCAGTACTTC.

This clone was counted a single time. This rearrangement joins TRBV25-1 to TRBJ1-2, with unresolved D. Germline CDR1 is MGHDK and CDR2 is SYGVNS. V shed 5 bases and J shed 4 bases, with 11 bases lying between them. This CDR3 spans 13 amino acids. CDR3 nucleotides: TGTGCCAGCAGTCAAGGTGCGGGCTATGGCTACACCTTC. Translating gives CASSQGAGYGYTF.

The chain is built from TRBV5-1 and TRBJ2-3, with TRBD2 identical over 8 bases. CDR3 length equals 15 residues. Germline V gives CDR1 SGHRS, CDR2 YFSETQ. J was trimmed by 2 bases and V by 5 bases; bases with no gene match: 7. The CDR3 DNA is TGCGCCAGCAGTGATAGCGGGGAAAACACAGATACGCAGTATTTT. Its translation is CASSDSGENTDTQYF.

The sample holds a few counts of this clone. The DNA for the CDR3 is TGTGCCAGCGAGGACCCTAGGGGAGATGAGCAGTTCTTC. Its protein is CASEDPRGDEQFF. V is TRBV25-1 and J is TRBJ2-1, with D perhaps assigned TRBD1 or TRBD2 (5 bases each). V lost 8 bases and J 8 bases, leaving 16 bases between the germline ends. This CDR3 has 13 residues. CDR1 MGHDK and CDR2 SYGVNS come from the germline V gene.

This chain's CDR3 is CASSVGKRTLRTEAFF. CDR3 nucleotide sequence: TGTGCCAGTAGTGTGGGGAAAAGGACCTTAAGGACTGAAGCTTTCTTT. The chain recombines TRBV19 with TRBJ1-1; D uncertain. V lost 5 bases, J lost 5 bases, and 21 bases lay in between. The CDR3 has 16 amino acids. CDR1 LNHDA and CDR2 SQIVND come from the germline V gene (reference sequence).

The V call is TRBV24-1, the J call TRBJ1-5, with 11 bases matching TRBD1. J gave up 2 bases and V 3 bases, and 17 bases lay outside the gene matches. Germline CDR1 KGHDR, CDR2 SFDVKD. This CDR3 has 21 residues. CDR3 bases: TGTGCCACCAGTGATCGCCTAGGACAGGGGGCGAGGGGCAGTGGCAATCAGCCCCAGCATTTT. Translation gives CATSDRLGQGARGSGNQPQHF.

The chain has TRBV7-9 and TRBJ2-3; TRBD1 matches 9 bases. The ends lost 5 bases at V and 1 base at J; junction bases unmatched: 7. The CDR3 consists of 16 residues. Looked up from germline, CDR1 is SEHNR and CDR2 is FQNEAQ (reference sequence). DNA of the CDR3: TGTGCCAGCAGCGGAACAGGGGGCATTGGCACAGATACGCAGTATTTT. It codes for CASSGTGGIGTDTQYF.

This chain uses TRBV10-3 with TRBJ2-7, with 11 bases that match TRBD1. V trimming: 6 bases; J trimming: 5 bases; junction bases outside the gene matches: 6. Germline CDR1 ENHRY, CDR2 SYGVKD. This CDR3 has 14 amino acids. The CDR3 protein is CAIRGDRGVDEQYF. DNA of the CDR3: TGTGCCATCAGGGGGGACAGGGGGGTCGACGAGCAGTACTTC.

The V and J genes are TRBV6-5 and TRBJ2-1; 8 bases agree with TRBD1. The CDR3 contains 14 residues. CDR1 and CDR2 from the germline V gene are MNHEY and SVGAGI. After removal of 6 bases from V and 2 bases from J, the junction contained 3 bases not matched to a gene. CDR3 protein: CASRGQGTYNEQFF. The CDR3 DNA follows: TGTGCCAGCAGAGGACAGGGAACCTACAATGAGCAGTTCTTC.

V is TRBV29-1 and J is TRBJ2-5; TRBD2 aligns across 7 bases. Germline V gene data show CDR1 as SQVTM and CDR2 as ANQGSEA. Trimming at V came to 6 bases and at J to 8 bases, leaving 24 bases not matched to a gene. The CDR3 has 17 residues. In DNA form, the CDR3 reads TGCAGCGTGGACCGAGGGAATGGGAGGCCGGGAGGAGGAACCCAGTACTTC. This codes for CSVDRGNGRPGGGTQYF.

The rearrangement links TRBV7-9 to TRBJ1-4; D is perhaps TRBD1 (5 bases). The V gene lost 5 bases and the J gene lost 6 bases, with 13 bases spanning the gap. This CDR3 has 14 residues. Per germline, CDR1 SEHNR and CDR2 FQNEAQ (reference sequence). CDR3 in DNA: TGTGCCAGCAGCAGGCGGGGGTCGTATGAAAAACTGTTTTTT. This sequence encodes CASSRRGSYEKLFF.